The present T cell receptor (beta chain) was sequenced within a study of PD-1 blockade in classical Hodgkin lymphoma. Study details: Nivolumab 3 mg/kg was given intravenously every 2 weeks. Study-level points and caveats: A significant rise in TCR diversity was seen by C4D1 for CD4+ cells but not for CD8+ cells.

Points on this clone: As yet, its antigen is unknown.

V dropped 1 base and J dropped 0; count of bases not matched to a gene: 10. The CDR3 extends over 21 amino acids. Germline V lookup: CDR1 LNHDA, CDR2 SQIVND (reference sequence). Profiling relied on immunoSEQ multiplex PCR, and the TCRdb table lists in-frame clones only, not all of them. This repertoire shows about 4,600 clones, about 64% found once; its top ten account for approximately 29%. Time point denoted: cycle 4 day 1 (C4D1), after more than five weeks of nivolumab. Relapse was seen in all patients after autologous stem cell transplantation, and brentuximab vedotin exposure was variable. The TCR was taken from a human donor with classical Hodgkin lymphoma. The V and J genes are TRBV19 and TRBJ2-2; 14 nucleotides agree with TRBD2. The sample was peripheral blood mononuclear cells (PBMCs), taken before the fourth cycle of nivolumab. DNA for the CDR3: TGTGCCAGTAGTATAGGATCCGGGACTAGCGGGAGCTCCGCGAACACCGGGGAGCTGTTTTTT. Protein: CASSIGSGTSGSSANTGELFF. Using reference TRBV19 and TRBJ2-2 for the parts outside the CDR3, the full variable domain is DGGITQSPKYLFRKEGQNVTLSCEQNLNHDAMYWYRQDPGQGLRLIYYSQIVNDFQKGDIAEGYSVSREKKESFPLTVTSAQKNPTAFYLCASSIGSGTSGSSANTGELFFGEGSRLTVL.